The next 30 T cell receptor beta chains were all read from a single sample in a study of T cells in narcolepsy. Only in-frame clones appear in the TCRdb table, and some are missing; sequencing was by immunoSEQ multiplex PCR. The table lists 20,000 to 30,000 clones, 65% to 90% of them singletons, with roughly 10% in the top ten. Sequenced material: memory (CD45RA-) CD4+ T cells from blood. The receptors were gathered from a human donor in good health.

This clone was detected only a few times. The rearrangement links TRBV19 to TRBJ2-5, with 11 bases that match TRBD2. V trimming: 8 bases; J trimming: 1 base; junction bases outside the gene matches: 6. The germline V gene has CDR1 LNHDA and CDR2 SQIVND (reference sequence). CDR3 length equals 15 residues. CDR3 in DNA: TGTGCCAGTCGGCGCACTAGCGGGAGCCAAGAGACCCAGTACTTC. It translates to CASRRTSGSQETQYF.

As DNA, the CDR3 is TGCAGCGTTGAGAGTGGGACCCAGTACTTC. Translated, it gives CSVESGTQYF. The chain carries TRBV29-1 and TRBJ2-5; D ambiguous. Germline values: CDR1 SQVTM, CDR2 ANQGSEA. The V end lost 3 bases, the J end lost 7 bases, and 6 bases lay between the germline ends. This CDR3 has 10 residues.

This rearrangement joins TRBV6-1 to TRBJ2-1; D possibly uses TRBD1 or TRBD2 (5 bases each). V lost 7 bases, J lost 12 bases, and 25 bases lay in between. Germline lookup yields CDR1 MNHNS and CDR2 SASEGT. This CDR3 contains 15 residues. CDR3 DNA: TGTGCCAGCACCTCACCCCGGGACCCACATCGCGGGCAGTTCTTC. It encodes CASTSPRDPHRGQFF.

This sequence joins TRBV10-3 and TRBJ1-2; D is unresolved. The V gene's germline CDR1 is ENHRY and CDR2 SYGVKD. Trimming left V 0 bases short and J 7 bases short, with 6 bases between. The CDR3 sequence is 12 residues long. The CDR3 DNA follows: TGTGCCATCAGTGAGTCCTTGGTTGGCTACACCTTC. This gives the protein CAISESLVGYTF.

CDR3 coding DNA: TGTGCCAGCAGCCCCCGGGGTGAAAAACTGTTTTTT. Encoded protein: CASSPRGEKLFF. The chain is built from TRBV7-6 and TRBJ1-4, with D unclear. Deletions cut 5 bases from V and 7 bases from J, with 8 bases between. Germline V gives CDR1 SGHVS, CDR2 FNYEAQ. The CDR3 length is 12 residues.

The genes are TRBV19 and TRBJ2-6, with D uncertain. The CDR3 is made up of 15 amino acids. Germline CDR1 and CDR2: LNHDA and SQIVND (reference sequence). The V end was cut by 6 bases, the J end by 0 bases, with 9 bases between. Written as DNA, the CDR3 is TGTGCCAGTAGACCGGCAGGCTCTGGGGCCAACGTCCTGACTTTC. Its translation is CASRPAGSGANVLTF.

The CDR3 nucleotides read TGTGCCACGTCTGGGGCCAACGTCCTGACTTTC. This gives the protein CATSGANVLTF. V usage is TRBV6-6 and J usage is TRBJ2-6; D is uncertain. V lost 10 bases, J lost 1 base, and 2 bases lay in between. The CDR3 runs 11 residues. The germline CDR1 and CDR2 sequences are MNHNY and SVGAGI (reference sequence).

The J gene is TRBJ1-5, the V gene TRBV15, with a tentative D call TRBD1 (6 bases). The V end lost 0 bases, the J end lost 3 bases, and 9 bases lay between the germline ends. The CDR3 extends over 15 amino acids. Germline values: CDR1 LNHNV, CDR2 YYDKDF (reference sequence). In DNA, the CDR3 is TGTGCCACCAGCAGAGAACAGGGACCCAATCAGCCCCAGCATTTT. This translates into CATSREQGPNQPQHF.

The chain joins TRBV6-6 to TRBJ2-7, with 9 bases lining up with TRBD1. With 6 bases clipped from V and 4 bases from J, the junction kept 7 bases outside the gene matches. In germline, CDR1 is MNHNY, CDR2 SVGAGI (reference sequence). The CDR3 contains 14 residues. Written as DNA, the CDR3 is TGTGCCAGCAGATCCTCGGGACAGGGATACGAGCAGTACTTC. This sequence encodes CASRSSGQGYEQYF.

This clone was seen just once. The rearrangement joins TRBV6-5 to TRBJ1-4, with no clear D. From germline, CDR1 is MNHEY and CDR2 SVGAGI. V lost 5 bases, J lost 1 base, and 8 bases lay in between. The CDR3 spans 14 residues. The CDR3 reads CASSEKGTNEKLFF. The CDR3 region has the DNA TGTGCCAGCAGTGAAAAAGGAACTAATGAAAAACTGTTTTTT.

The gene calls are TRBV30 and TRBJ1-2, with TRBD1 as a possible D gene (6 bases). The CDR3 loop spans 14 amino acids. Between the trimmed V and J ends, which lost 2 bases and 6 bases, there was a span of 16 bases. CDR1 is GTSNPN, CDR2 SVGIG, per germline (reference sequence). The CDR3 region has the DNA TGTGCCTGGAGTAAGTACACAGGGAAGGATGGCTACACCTTC. Its translation: CAWSKYTGKDGYTF.

This chain uses TRBV7-2 with TRBJ2-7, with 7 positions matching TRBD1. There are 14 residues in the CDR3. CDR1 is SGHTA and CDR2 is FQGNSA in the germline V gene. V shed 4 bases and J 2 bases; nucleotides not matched to a gene: 5. CDR3 nucleotides: TGTGCCAGCAGCTCGGGACAGAAAACCTACGAGCAGTACTTC. It codes for CASSSGQKTYEQYF.

V and J are TRBV7-2 and TRBJ2-1; D gene ambiguous. The CDR3 spans 12 residues. The V end was cut by 3 bases, the J end by 7 bases, with 7 bases between. The germline V gene encodes CDR1 SGHTA and CDR2 FQGNSA. CDR3 DNA sequence: TGTGCCAGCAGCTTTGGTCTGAATGAGCAGTTCTTC. Its protein is CASSFGLNEQFF.

This rearrangement joins TRBV6-5 to TRBJ2-7; tentative D call: TRBD1 (6 bases). CDR1 MNHEY and CDR2 SVGAGI come from the germline V gene. The CDR3 loop spans 14 amino acids. Trimming took off 8 bases at V and 4 bases at J, with 18 bases between the two ends. The CDR3 coding sequence is TGTGCCAGCCCAGTGGGCAGGGGATCGTACGAGCAGTACTTC. This gives the protein CASPVGRGSYEQYF.

The chain is built from TRBV6-5 and TRBJ1-4; the D is unclear. CDR3 length: 14 residues. Trimming shortened V by 5 bases and J by 4 bases, and 11 bases separated the two germline ends. Per the germline V gene, CDR1 is MNHEY and CDR2 is SVGAGI. The CDR3 bases are TGTGCCAGCAGTGTCGCCAGCCATAATGAAAAACTGTTTTTT. Amino acid sequence: CASSVASHNEKLFF.

The chain recombines TRBV30 with TRBJ1-2; 7 positions agree with TRBD1. Unmatched junction bases numbered 8, after V lost 3 bases and J lost 4 bases. This CDR3 contains 14 residues. Germline V lookup: CDR1 GTSNPN, CDR2 SVGIG (reference sequence). The CDR3 loop is CAWSSDRQFYGYTF. The CDR3 DNA is TGTGCCTGGAGCTCGGACAGGCAGTTCTATGGCTACACCTTC.

To note about this clone: One junction end does not reproduce the germline sequence, and a read error may be involved. The chain carries TRBV6-6 and TRBJ2-3, with a possible D match to TRBD2 (5 bases). Per germline, CDR1 MNHNY and CDR2 SVGAGI (reference sequence). CDR3 size: 15 residues. CDR3 protein: CASSYWTPSTDTQYF. The CDR3 DNA reads TGTGCCAGCAGCTACTGGACTCCTAGCACAGATACGCAGTATTTT.

The V call is TRBV6-1, the J call TRBJ2-2; D might be TRBD1 (5 bases). V lost 8 bases, J lost 7 bases, and 17 bases lay in between. Germline V CDR1 and CDR2: MNHNS, SASEGT. The CDR3 covers 14 residues. DNA for the CDR3: TGTGCCAGCGGTCAAGCCAGGGCTGGCGGGGAGCTGTTTTTT. It yields the protein CASGQARAGGELFF.

The rearrangement uses TRBV19 and TRBJ1-5; no reliable D call. Germline V lookup: CDR1 LNHDA, CDR2 SQIVND (reference sequence). This CDR3 spans 12 amino acids. V gave up 0 bases and J gave up 11 bases, with 8 bases separating them. For the CDR3, the DNA is TGTGCCAGTAGTATAGATCGGATGACCCAGCATTTT. It codes for CASSIDRMTQHF.

The genes are TRBV4-2 and TRBJ1-6; D possibly corresponds to TRBD1 (6 bases). Trimming left V 5 bases short and J 7 bases short, with 21 bases between. CDR3 size: 17 residues. Germline-derived CDR1 and CDR2 are LGHNA and YNFKEQ. The CDR3 loop is CASSGGQRGQGNSPLHF. The CDR3 nucleotides read TGTGCCAGCAGCGGGGGGCAGAGGGGCCAGGGGAATTCACCCCTCCACTTT.

The chain has TRBV5-5 and TRBJ2-5; maybe TRBD1 (7 bases). The J call may be faulty, since TRBJ2-7 better matches the DNA end. Looked up from germline, CDR1 is SGHKS and CDR2 is YYEKEE (reference sequence). The CDR3 is 18 amino acids. This chain's CDR3 is CASSSRDRGGWSSYEQYF. The CDR3 region has the DNA TGTGCCAGCAGTTCCCGGGACAGAGGAGGGTGGAGCTCCTACGAGCAGTACTTC.

This clone was found a few times. V and J are TRBV9 and TRBJ1-5; D may be TRBD1 (5 bases). The V end lost 4 bases, the J end lost 6 bases, and 14 bases lay between the germline ends. Germline loops: CDR1 SGDLS, CDR2 YYNGEE. There are 14 residues in the CDR3. The CDR3 DNA follows: TGTGCCAGCAGCAGGGACGGCGGAGGTCAGCCCCAGCATTTT. Translated, it gives CASSRDGGGQPQHF.

The CDR3 spells CASSQGTSRFQETQYF. CDR3 sequence (DNA): TGTGCCAGCAGCCAAGGGACTAGCAGATTCCAAGAGACCCAGTACTTC. The chain employs TRBV11-3 and TRBJ2-5, with 9 bases matching TRBD2. CDR1 and CDR2 (germline): SGHNT, YENEEA. Trimming took 5 bases from V and 1 from J; bases not matched to a gene: 8. CDR3 length: 16 residues.

The chain couples TRBV6-1 to TRBJ2-1; a weak D match, TRBD2 (7 bases). CDR3 length equals 14 residues. V gave up 11 bases and J gave up 12 bases, with 26 bases separating them. CDR1 and CDR2 from the germline V gene are MNHNS and SASEGT. Here the CDR3 reads CAGGAAVGMEVQFF. In DNA form, the CDR3 reads TGTGCCGGGGGGGCGGCCGTAGGGATGGAGGTGCAGTTCTTC.

This sequence joins TRBV29-1 and TRBJ2-7; 7 bases agree with TRBD1. Germline V gene data show CDR1 as SQVTM and CDR2 as ANQGSEA. This CDR3 region has 14 residues. The J segment lost 0 bases and the V segment lost 6 bases, leaving 8 bases of the junction unmatched. CDR3 DNA: TGCAGCGTCAACCCAGGGGGAAGCTCCTACGAGCAGTACTTC. Its protein is CSVNPGGSSYEQYF.

The chain uses TRBV19 and TRBJ2-7; TRBD2 matches 11 bases. V gave up 0 bases and J gave up 5 bases; unmatched junction bases: 9. CDR1 is LNHDA, CDR2 SQIVND, per germline (reference sequence). This CDR3 is 17 amino acids long. The CDR3 DNA reads TGTGCCAGTAGTATAGACCTACTAGCGGGAGCGAAGGACGAGCAGTACTTC. Amino acids: CASSIDLLAGAKDEQYF.

V is TRBV4-3 and J is TRBJ1-4; 7 nucleotides agree with TRBD1. Trimming cost V 6 bases and J 10 bases; bases outside gene matches: 5. From germline, CDR1 is LGHNA and CDR2 YSLEER. This CDR3 region has 12 residues. The chain's CDR3 is CASRQGQGKLFF. The CDR3 nucleotides are TGCGCCAGCAGACAGGGGCAGGGAAAACTGTTTTTT.

This chain joins TRBV7-2 and TRBJ1-2, with unresolved D. This CDR3 has 15 residues. Germline loops: CDR1 SGHTA, CDR2 FQGNSA. Trimming cost V 7 bases and J 2 bases, with 17 bases left between them. For the CDR3, the DNA is TGTGCCAGCATCAATAGGCAGGCCGAGAACTATGGCTACACCTTC. It specifies CASINRQAENYGYTF.

V usage is TRBV18 and J usage is TRBJ2-3; no definite D call. The V end was cut by 2 bases, the J end by 0 bases, with 6 bases between. The CDR3 contains 14 residues. CDR1 KGHSH and CDR2 LQKENI come from the germline V gene. The chain's CDR3 is CASSPWASTDTQYF. In DNA form, the CDR3 reads TGTGCCAGCTCACCATGGGCAAGCACAGATACGCAGTATTTT.

This chain uses TRBV10-3 with TRBJ2-5; D ambiguous. The V end was cut by 0 bases, the J end by 0 bases, with 8 bases between. Per the germline V gene, CDR1 is ENHRY and CDR2 is SYGVKD. The CDR3 loop spans 15 amino acids. DNA of the CDR3: TGTGCCATCAGTGAGTCTTTGGCAGACCAAGAGACCCAGTACTTC. Amino acids: CAISESLADQETQYF.